Each of the 32 T cell receptor beta chains below was sequenced from the same sample in a study of T cells in Graves' hyperthyroidism and ophthalmopathy. It was RNA transcripts that yielded the amplified TCR beta CDR3 regions. TCR CDR3 underwent first-round RT-PCR with the HTBI primer set. Each CDR3 protein gets one entry after TCRdb re-called the multiplex PCR reads with MiXCR. The table shows 300,000 to 450,000 distinct CDR3 sequences, with roughly 14% occurring only once. The source material was blood. These TCRs come from a woman aged 30 to 39 with Graves' ophthalmopathy.

This clonotype was detected only a few times. The chain combines TRBV29-1 with TRBJ2-1; a weak D match, TRBD2 (5 bases). Trimming took off 7 bases at V and 8 bases at J, with 15 bases between the two ends. The CDR3 sequence is 12 residues long. Germline values: CDR1 SQVTM, CDR2 ANQGSEA. CDR3 coding DNA: TGCAGCGATTACCGGGGTCGATATGAGCAGTTCTTC. This encodes CSDYRGRYEQFF.

This clonotype was counted many times. V is TRBV6-1 and J is TRBJ2-5, with 7 bases matching TRBD1. V shed 4 bases, J shed 2 bases, and the junction held 7 bases outside the gene matches. CDR1 is MNHNS and CDR2 is SASEGT in the germline V gene. The CDR3 covers 15 residues. The CDR3 loop is CASSVDRNIQETQYF. The CDR3, as DNA: TGTGCCAGCAGTGTGGACAGGAACATACAAGAGACCCAGTACTTC.

This clonotype showed up many times. The chain links TRBV28 to TRBJ1-2; D remains ambiguous. Germline V gene data show CDR1 as MDHEN and CDR2 as SYDVKM. V lost 4 bases and J 5 bases, leaving 8 bases between the germline ends. CDR3 length: 12 residues. CDR3 DNA: TGTGCCAGCAGTTCTGGGATGTATGGCTACACCTTC. Its protein product is CASSSGMYGYTF.

V gene TRBV5-1 combines with J gene TRBJ1-1; 10 nucleotides line up with TRBD1. This CDR3 has 16 amino acids. The V gene end was trimmed by 4 bases and the J gene end by 6 bases; junction bases not matched to a gene: 12. Germline assignment: CDR1 SGHRS and CDR2 YFSETQ. DNA for the CDR3: TGCGCCAGCAGCGGGACCGGGACAGGGGTTTCCGCTGAAGCTTTCTTT. Translating it yields CASSGTGTGVSAEAFF.

This clonotype was counted at least ten times. The chain couples TRBV7-9 to TRBJ1-2, with D hard to call. There are 14 residues in the CDR3. V was pared by 1 base and J by 4 bases, with 10 bases between. Germline assignment: CDR1 SEHNR and CDR2 FQNEAQ (reference sequence). CDR3 region: CASSLGPGSYGYTF. The CDR3 DNA reads as TGTGCCAGCAGCTTAGGACCAGGTAGCTATGGCTACACCTTC.

Note on this clonotype: This may arise from a read error, as a much more abundant clone is one base away. The chain employs TRBV12-3 or TRBV12-4 and TRBJ1-1; 8 bases are shared with TRBD1. The trim removed 11 bases at V and 0 bases at J, leaving 11 bases unmatched. This CDR3 has 15 amino acids. The CDR3 DNA is TGTGCCGGCTCCCCCCAGGGGGCGGTGAACACTGAAGCTTTCTTT. Protein product: CAGSPQGAVNTEAFF.

This clonotype has at least ten counts. The chain employs TRBV12-3 or TRBV12-4 and TRBJ1-1; no definite D call. The V and J ends lost 6 bases and 3 bases respectively, with 11 bases between them. The CDR3 is made up of 13 amino acids. The CDR3: CASRKTPDTEAFF. The CDR3 region has the DNA TGTGCCAGCAGAAAAACCCCGGACACTGAAGCTTTCTTT.

This sequence joins TRBV7-6 and TRBJ1-6; 8 bases align to TRBD1. Germline-derived CDR1 and CDR2 are SGHVS and FNYEAQ. The CDR3 loop spans 15 amino acids. V gave up 6 bases and J gave up 9 bases; unmatched junction bases: 10. DNA of the CDR3: TGTGCCAGCAGTGAGAGGACAGGGAGAAGTTCACCCCTCCACTTT. Its translation is CASSERTGRSSPLHF.

The chain joins TRBV7-8 to TRBJ2-3; 7 bases fit TRBD2. Germline CDR1 SGHVS, CDR2 FQNEAQ. CDR3 size: 15 residues. The V gene end was trimmed by 2 bases and the J gene end by 7 bases; junction bases not matched to a gene: 9. The CDR3 region is CASSLNAGAGNTQYF. CDR3 bases: TGTGCCAGCAGCTTAAACGCGGGAGCGGGGAATACGCAGTATTTT.

The J gene is TRBJ2-1, the V gene TRBV24-1, with 11 bases lining up with TRBD2. From germline, CDR1 is KGHDR and CDR2 SFDVKD. The CDR3 sequence is 13 residues long. The V gene end was trimmed by 12 bases and the J gene end by 5 bases; junction bases not matched to a gene: 5. The CDR3 region is CAAGTSGNNEQFF. The CDR3, as DNA: TGTGCCGCAGGGACTAGCGGCAACAATGAGCAGTTCTTC.

This clonotype was recorded at least ten times. The rearrangement uses TRBV7-2 and TRBJ2-1; 10 nucleotides align to TRBD2. The CDR3 has 16 amino acids. Looked up from germline, CDR1 is SGHTA and CDR2 is FQGNSA. Germline trimming cut 0 bases from V and 4 bases from J; bases unmatched to any gene: 3. DNA of the CDR3: TGTGCCAGCAGCTTAGCGAGCGGGGGGGGGTACAATGAGCAGTTCTTC. This translates into CASSLASGGGYNEQFF.

The V call is TRBV27, the J call TRBJ1-1; no clear D gene. Germline lookup yields CDR1 MNHEY and CDR2 SMNVEV (reference sequence). V was trimmed by 4 bases and J by 2 bases, leaving 17 bases between them. The CDR3 covers 16 residues. In DNA form, the CDR3 reads TGTGCCAGCAGTTCATCAGGCAGATCCACCAACACTGAAGCTTTCTTT. This codes for CASSSSGRSTNTEAFF.

The chain carries TRBV29-1 and TRBJ2-3, with TRBD1 matching 11 bases. This CDR3 contains 15 residues. The junction had 4 bases not matched to a gene; V was cut back by 0 bases and J by 5 bases. In germline, CDR1 is SQVTM, CDR2 ANQGSEA. This CDR3 is CSVEDVGTGGDTQYF. The CDR3 DNA reads TGCAGCGTTGAAGATGTAGGGACAGGGGGAGATACGCAGTATTTT.

In its sample, this clonotype was seen a few times. This chain uses TRBV6-2 or TRBV6-3 with TRBJ2-1; tentatively, D is TRBD2 (6 bases). The CDR3 has 19 residues. V lost 5 bases and J 0 bases, leaving 23 bases between the germline ends. Germline CDR1 reads MNHEY; CDR2 reads SVGEGT. This CDR3 is CASSPQNRRDSSSYNEQFF. In DNA form, the CDR3 reads TGTGCCAGCAGTCCCCAAAACCGCCGGGACTCCTCCTCCTACAATGAGCAGTTCTTC.

The chain links TRBV28 to TRBJ2-2; the D is unclear. Trimming removed 4 bases from V and 6 bases from J, with 15 bases in between. Germline V gene data show CDR1 as MDHEN and CDR2 as SYDVKM. This CDR3 is 15 amino acids long. CDR3 amino acids: CASSSLSRLPGELFF. In DNA, the CDR3 is TGTGCCAGCAGTTCCTTGTCGAGGTTGCCCGGGGAGCTGTTTTTT.

This clonotype was counted a few times. This sequence joins TRBV5-1 and TRBJ2-2; 10 bases match TRBD2. The CDR3 has 16 amino acids. Trimming removed 0 bases from V and 3 bases from J; junction bases left unmatched: 2. From germline, CDR1 is SGHRS and CDR2 YFSETQ. The CDR3 spells CASSLVAGGYTGELFF. DNA of the CDR3: TGCGCCAGCAGCTTGGTAGCGGGGGGTTACACCGGGGAGCTGTTTTTT.

This clonotype appeared many times. The CDR3 spells CASSPGDSYGYTF. The DNA of the CDR3 is TGCGCCAGCAGCCCGGGGGACAGCTATGGCTACACCTTC. V usage is TRBV4-1 and J usage is TRBJ1-2; TRBD1 matches 7 bases. CDR1 MGHRA and CDR2 YSYEKL come from the germline V gene. The length of the CDR3 is 13 residues. The J segment lost 4 bases and the V segment lost 4 bases, leaving 3 bases of the junction unmatched.

In this sample, this clonotype turned up many times. This chain joins TRBV5-8 and TRBJ2-7; no reliable D call. This CDR3 contains 13 residues. The germline CDR1 and CDR2 sequences are SGHTS and YDEGEE. V was pared by 0 bases and J by 4 bases, with 8 bases between. The CDR3 here is CASSLEFEYEQYF. The CDR3 coding sequence is TGTGCCAGCAGCTTGGAGTTTGAGTACGAGCAGTACTTC.

In its sample, this clonotype was seen many times. The rearrangement joins TRBV30 to TRBJ2-7; D remains ambiguous. Germline assignment: CDR1 GTSNPN and CDR2 SVGIG (reference sequence). The CDR3 runs to 12 residues. The V gene lost 2 bases and the J gene lost 2 bases, with 7 bases spanning the gap. CDR3 in DNA: TGTGCCTGGAGTTCCACCACCTACGAGCAGTACTTC. It codes for CAWSSTTYEQYF.

This clonotype was seen many times. This chain joins TRBV2 and TRBJ2-3; D gene unclear. This CDR3 comprises 13 residues. CDR1 and CDR2 (germline): SNHLY, FYNNEI. V lost 4 bases to trimming and J lost 1 base, with 6 bases between them. The CDR3: CASSADRTDTQYF. CDR3 DNA: TGTGCCAGCAGTGCGGATCGCACAGATACGCAGTATTTT.

This clonotype was seen many times. The rearrangement links TRBV13 to TRBJ2-3, with TRBD2 matching 8 bases. There are 17 residues in the CDR3. Germline CDR1 reads PRHDT; CDR2 reads FYEKMQ (reference sequence). The V segment lost 1 base and the J segment 5 bases; nucleotides outside the gene matches: 11. The CDR3 loop reads CASSLVSSGANRDTQYF. DNA of the CDR3: TGTGCCAGCAGCTTAGTAAGTAGCGGGGCGAACAGAGATACGCAGTATTTT.

This clonotype was recorded many times. V usage is TRBV12-3 or TRBV12-4 and J usage is TRBJ2-4; D is uncertain. CDR3 size: 12 residues. Deletions cut 2 bases from V and 5 bases from J, with 4 bases between. CDR3 sequence (DNA): TGTGCCAGCAGTTTAATGGAAAACATTCAGTACTTC. Translation gives CASSLMENIQYF.

V usage is TRBV7-2 and J usage is TRBJ1-2, with TRBD1 matching 10 bases. Germline loops: CDR1 SGHTA, CDR2 FQGNSA. V was clipped by 1 base and J by 6 bases; unmatched bases: 8. CDR3 size: 16 residues. In nucleotides, the CDR3 is TGTGCCAGCAGCTTAGTCCCGGGACAGGGGTTAGATGGCTACACCTTC. It is translated as CASSLVPGQGLDGYTF.

This clonotype was observed many times. The chain uses TRBV12-3 or TRBV12-4 and TRBJ2-1, with D perhaps matching TRBD1 (6 bases). V was shortened by 3 bases and J by 0 bases, with 12 bases between the two germline ends. The CDR3 sequence is 16 residues long. The CDR3 protein is CASSFPGHFSYNEQFF. CDR3 bases: TGTGCCAGCAGTTTCCCGGGACACTTCTCCTACAATGAGCAGTTCTTC.

V usage is TRBV4-1 and J usage is TRBJ2-7, with TRBD1 matching over 10 bases. Per the germline V gene, CDR1 is MGHRA and CDR2 is YSYEKL. Losses at the gene ends were 2 bases for V and 5 bases for J; bases not matched to a gene: 12. The CDR3 is 17 residues long. CDR3: CASSQKIGQGDWNEQYF. The CDR3 bases are TGCGCCAGCAGCCAAAAAATTGGACAGGGGGATTGGAACGAGCAGTACTTC.

This clonotype was picked up many times. Compared with germline, one end of the junction differs, possibly owing to a read error. The chain uses TRBV4-1 and TRBJ1-1, with D hard to call. The CDR3 sequence is 13 residues long. Germline CDR1 and CDR2: MGHRA and YSYEKL. CDR3 DNA: TGTGCCAGCAGTTTTACCGTGAACACTGAAGCTTTCTTT. This gives the protein CASSFTVNTEAFF.

This clonotype was picked up many times. The rearrangement uses TRBV2 and TRBJ2-1, with D unresolved. CDR1 is SNHLY, CDR2 FYNNEI, per germline. This CDR3 is 12 amino acids long. V lost 1 base and J lost 6, with 4 bases in between. The CDR3 DNA reads TGTGCCAGCAGTGAAGGCGGCAATGAGCAGTTCTTC. Encoded protein: CASSEGGNEQFF.

This clonotype was seen only a few times. This chain joins TRBV19 and TRBJ2-7; maybe TRBD2 (5 bases). CDR3 length: 15 residues. CDR1 and CDR2 (germline): LNHDA, SQIVND (reference sequence). V was trimmed by 4 bases and J by 2 bases, leaving 15 bases between them. Written as DNA, the CDR3 is TGTGCCAGTAGTACGCCCGGCGGGCCACCCTACGAGCAGTACTTC. Protein: CASSTPGGPPYEQYF.

This clonotype has at least ten counts. V usage is TRBV5-1 and J usage is TRBJ1-1; TRBD1 might be the D (5 bases). From germline, CDR1 is SGHRS and CDR2 YFSETQ. The CDR3 is made up of 15 amino acids. The V and J ends lost 1 base and 5 bases respectively, with 15 bases between them. CDR3 DNA: TGCGCCAGCAGCTTGTTGGGGCCGGGAGAGACTGAAGCTTTCTTT. Amino acids: CASSLLGPGETEAFF.

This clonotype was counted many times. The chain combines TRBV11-3 with TRBJ2-3; D is perhaps TRBD1 (5 bases). There are 17 residues in the CDR3. Germline V gene data show CDR1 as SGHNT and CDR2 as YENEEA. V gave up 1 base and J gave up 0 bases, with 14 bases separating them. The CDR3 here is CASSLVFGQGSTDTQYF. The CDR3 nucleotides read TGTGCCAGCAGCTTAGTTTTCGGGCAGGGCAGCACAGATACGCAGTATTTT.

In regard to this clonotype: A read error may explain this, as a much larger clone is one base away. The chain recombines TRBV20-1 with TRBJ2-7; D may be TRBD1 or TRBD2 (5 bases each). The CDR3 runs to 13 residues. V gave up 6 bases and J gave up 2 bases, with 14 bases separating them. CDR1 and CDR2 from the germline V gene are DFQATT and SNEGSKA (reference sequence). The CDR3 reads CSACGGNTYEQYF. The CDR3 nucleotides are TGCAGTGCCTGTGGGGGAAACACCTACGAGCAGTACTTC.

This clonotype was picked up many times. The chain employs TRBV2 and TRBJ1-1; 7 positions agree with TRBD1. Germline V gene data show CDR1 as SNHLY and CDR2 as FYNNEI. The CDR3 consists of 15 residues. J gave up 3 bases and V 6 bases, and 10 bases lay outside the gene matches. The CDR3 protein is CASRITGAIDTEAFF. CDR3 bases: TGTGCCAGCAGAATCACAGGGGCCATCGACACTGAAGCTTTCTTT. Drawing the rest from reference TRBV2 and TRBJ1-1, the complete variable domain is EPEVTQTPSHQVTQMGQEVILRCVPISNHLYFYWYRQILGQKVEFLVSFYNNEISEKSEIFDDQFSVERPDGSNFTLKIRSTKLEDSAMYFCASRITGAIDTEAFFGQGTRLTVV.